Below, one TCR beta chain is given with its context. This clonotype was recorded at least ten times. Which antigen it targets is not known. Base qualities are missing; no much larger clone stands one base away. Bone marrow was sampled from every patient at the time of active disease. Isolation of bone marrow mononuclear cells was performed by Ficoll-Hypaque density gradient centrifugation. To remove myeloma plasma cells, the cells were labeled with CD138 magnetic microbeads on a MACS separator, and CD138-negative cells were then collected by negative selection. The purity of the isolated cells was checked by flow cytometry with CD138 antibodies on an Attune NxT. Total RNA was extracted with TRIzol reagent and quantified with a NanoDrop spectrophotometer. For each patient, paired RNA-seq and IR-seq were run on the CD138-negative bone marrow sample from that patient. TCR libraries were built from 400 ng RNA with the Immunoverse kit, using molecular barcoded adaptors covering alpha/delta and beta/gamma chains. The same RNA used for transcriptome sequencing was used for TCR library preparation. Sequencing of TCR libraries was carried out on an Illumina HiSeq 4000 with 2 x 150 cycles. Under the source paper's analysis protocol: MiXCR aligned TCR reads to human V, D, J and C references and assembled the aligned reads into CDR3 clonotypes, with quality filtering and error correction included. The tcR package in R was used to analyze clonotype counts and gene usage diversity. For inspection of raw mapping reads, RNA-seq reads were mapped by STAR aligner version 2.5.3a onto GRCh37 of the human genome. To test how sequencing depth affects detected clonotypes, IR-seq fastq files were randomly downsampled with Seqtk 1.3. TCRdb took the public reads, trimmed them with fastp at Q25, ran MiXCR for clone calling and kept in-frame beta chains. Every CDR3 protein is listed once, alongside the most common genes and DNA of its rows. These V and J calls derive from TCRdb rather than the authors' analysis. Here the sample has 40,000 or so distinct CDR3 sequences; around an eighth occur a single time. 25% to 35% of the sample is in the top ten clones.

The germline V gene supplies CDR1 SQVTM and CDR2 ANQGSEA. Here V drops 7 bases and J drops 2 bases, and the junction holds 9 bases not matched to any gene. Including the terminal cysteine and phenylalanine, the CDR3 comprises 14 residues. Only CDR3 DNA remains: 42 bases, in frame from the first base. This entry is derived from a study of read filtering for tumor transcriptome and immune sequencing (dated by TCRdb to 2019 to 2021). For context, the study as a whole: The cohort consisted of about 17 male and over twelve female patients, with a mean age of about 64 years and an age range of about 47 to 85. By revised international staging, eight or nine patients were R-ISS I, 15 to 20 were R-ISS II and over five were R-ISS III. Whole-transcriptome libraries were prepared with the TruSeq RNA Access Library Prep Kit after DNase treatment. TCR repertoires obtained by targeted immune repertoire sequencing and by bulk whole-transcriptome sequencing performed on the same bone marrow samples were compared. One of the main goals was to work out a read-filtering strategy for immune repertoire data, in particular whether clonotypes backed by only a single read should be removed. Per sample, about 4 to 10.27 million TCR-region mapped reads were obtained with IR-seq, compared with only about 80 to 1,400 with RNA-seq.

What the study reported, not specific to this receptor: The correlation between IR-seq and RNA-seq shared clonotype proportions was increased by removal of single-read clonotypes. The sorted CD138-negative fraction was a mixed bone marrow immune population, not purified T cells. IR-seq captured clonotypes at much higher depth and more reliably than RNA-seq, and smaller IR-seq throughput sufficed to identify most shared clonotypes. Single-read clonotypes made up about four fifths of clonotypes but about 3.5% of total reads in IR-seq, and under 75% of clonotypes and 44.6% of reads in RNA-seq.

The clonotype originates from a donor aged 40 or over with multiple myeloma. Source material: a population of CD138-negative cells sorted from bone marrow. Per the publication, the cell subset or site label means: bone marrow mononuclear cells depleted of CD138+ plasma/myeloma cells by negative magnetic selection. The rearrangement joined TRBV29-1 to TRBJ1-1; 8 central bases correspond to TRBD1. CDR3 protein: CSAKTGTGNTEAFF. The sequence in DNA is TGCAGCGCCAAGACCGGGACAGGTAACACTGAAGCTTTCTTT.